This T cell receptor (beta chain) comes out of a study of blood T cell repertoires in COVID-19. Study as a whole: PBMCs, B-cell-depleted T cells, or T cells provided the cDNA or gDNA that made up the material.

The table came from immunoSEQ multiplex PCR; TCRdb's copy has only in-frame clones and leaves some out. The repertoire holds 430,000 or so clones, with 70% to 90% as singletons. It was during active infection that Seattle patients were enrolled and then longitudinally followed. The sample consisted of peripheral blood. The clonotype was recovered from a man younger than 35 with COVID-19, enrolled during active disease.

CDR3 nucleotide sequence: TGTGCCAGCAGTTTAGCGGGAGACCAAGAGACCCAGTACTTC. It codes for CASSLAGDQETQYF. This chain joins TRBV27 and TRBJ2-5; 7 positions agree with TRBD2. Looked up from germline, CDR1 is MNHEY and CDR2 is SMNVEV (reference sequence). Trimming cost V 2 bases and J 0 bases; bases outside gene matches: 0. The CDR3 has 14 residues.